Listed here are 10 T cell receptor beta chains from one sample, sequenced in a study of identical twins. TCRdb re-called the 5' RACE reads with MiXCR, one entry per CDR3 protein. The table includes some 730,000 distinct CDR3 sequences, about 20% detected once. This same sample was also taken into another study, of T cells expressing NK-cell markers.

The sample taken for sequencing was PBMCs. These receptors all stem from a woman aged 18-29 years in good health.

This clonotype was seen more than once but under ten times. This chain uses TRBV5-1 with TRBJ2-7, with a tentative D call TRBD2 (5 bases). CDR3 length: 14 amino acids. Trimming removed 4 bases from V and 2 bases from J, with 13 bases in between. CDR1 and CDR2 from the germline V gene are SGHRS and YFSETQ. CDR3 protein: CASSRATEAYEQYF. The CDR3 bases are TGCGCCAGCAGCCGGGCGACGGAGGCCTACGAGCAGTACTTC. Together with reference TRBV5-1 and TRBJ2-7, the CDR3 gives the full variable domain: KAGVTQTPRYLIKTRGQQVTLSCSPISGHRSVSWYQQTPGQGLQFLFEYFSETQRNKGNFPGRFSGRQFSNSRSEMNVSTLELGDSALYLCASSRATEAYEQYFGPGTRLTVT.

The CDR3 sequence: CAISESGTGGSYEQYF. The CDR3 bases are TGTGCCATCAGTGAGTCGGGGACAGGGGGCTCCTACGAGCAGTACTTC. The rearrangement links TRBV10-3 to TRBJ2-7, with 11 positions matching TRBD1. The CDR3 has 16 amino acids. The ends lost 0 bases at V and 0 bases at J; junction bases unmatched: 1. The V gene's germline CDR1 is ENHRY and CDR2 SYGVKD.

This clonotype appeared once. This sequence joins TRBV6-1 and TRBJ2-7; 7 positions match TRBD1. Germline V gene data show CDR1 as MNHNS and CDR2 as SASEGT. The CDR3 contains 14 residues. Trimming removed 5 bases from V and 3 bases from J; junction bases left unmatched: 7. This chain's CDR3 is CASSIDRAGYEQYF. The CDR3 DNA follows: TGTGCCAGCAGTATAGACAGGGCGGGCTACGAGCAGTACTTC.

The chain combines TRBV20-1 with TRBJ1-2, with a tentative D call TRBD1 (6 bases). There are 13 residues in the CDR3. Germline V gives CDR1 DFQATT, CDR2 SNEGSKA (reference sequence). Trimming stripped 3 bases from V and 4 bases from J, with 12 bases between. CDR3 in amino acids: CSASYRASYGYTF. In DNA, the CDR3 is TGCAGTGCTAGCTACAGGGCGTCCTATGGCTACACCTTC.

The J gene is TRBJ2-1, the V gene TRBV7-2; tentatively, D is TRBD2 (7 bases). The CDR3 is made up of 16 amino acids. With 5 bases removed from V and 3 bases from J, the gap between germline ends came to 17 bases. Germline V CDR1 and CDR2: SGHTA, FQGNSA. The CDR3 loop reads CASSLRGGTNYNEQFF. The CDR3 bases are TGTGCCAGCAGCCTGAGGGGGGGCACCAACTACAATGAGCAGTTCTTC.

This clonotype appeared a few times. V and J are TRBV5-5 and TRBJ1-1, with TRBD1 matching 8 bases. The length of the CDR3 is 13 residues. Per the germline V gene, CDR1 is SGHKS and CDR2 is YYEKEE (reference sequence). V lost 6 bases, J lost 8 bases, and 9 bases stayed unmatched. This chain's CDR3 is CASTMDRAQEAFF. CDR3 sequence (DNA): TGTGCCAGCACCATGGACAGGGCTCAAGAAGCTTTCTTT.

This clonotype was seen more than once but under ten times. The CDR3 here is CASSDRSDEQFF. CDR3 nucleotide sequence: TGTGCCAGCAGTGACAGGAGCGATGAGCAGTTCTTC. This chain links TRBV6-1 with TRBJ2-1; D is ambiguous. The CDR3 runs to 12 residues. Trimming removed 3 bases from V and 8 bases from J, with 8 bases in between. Germline V gene sequence: CDR1 MNHNS, CDR2 SASEGT.

This chain joins TRBV2 and TRBJ2-3, with D possibly TRBD2 on 7 matching bases. Germline loops: CDR1 SNHLY, CDR2 FYNNEI. Trimming took off 4 bases at V and 1 base at J, with 12 bases between the two ends. The CDR3 consists of 15 residues. CDR3 coding DNA: TGTGCCAGCAGTGTCGTAGGGGGGGGCACAGATACGCAGTATTTT. Translation: CASSVVGGGTDTQYF. Combining the CDR3 with reference TRBV2 and TRBJ2-3 gives the whole variable domain EPEVTQTPSHQVTQMGQEVILRCVPISNHLYFYWYRQILGQKVEFLVSFYNNEISEKSEIFDDQFSVERPDGSNFTLKIRSTKLEDSAMYFCASSVVGGGTDTQYFGPGTRLTVL.

The chain uses TRBV7-9 and TRBJ1-1; no definite D call. V was trimmed by 3 bases and J by 9 bases, leaving 11 bases between them. This CDR3 spans 12 amino acids. The germline CDR1 and CDR2 sequences are SEHNR and FQNEAQ (reference sequence). Written as DNA, the CDR3 is TGTGCCAGCAGCTTGGACGGTGTGAAAGCTTTCTTT. Residues: CASSLDGVKAFF.

The rearrangement uses TRBV5-5 and TRBJ2-7; 8 bases are a match to TRBD1. Trimming removed 5 bases from V and 6 bases from J; junction bases left unmatched: 7. The length of the CDR3 is 13 residues. CDR1 is SGHKS and CDR2 is YYEKEE in the germline V gene (reference sequence). CDR3 loop: CASRKTGVGEQYF. The CDR3 bases are TGTGCCAGCAGAAAGACAGGGGTCGGCGAGCAGTACTTC.